This T cell receptor beta chain was observed in a study of blood T cell repertoires in COVID-19. Study context: COVID-19 samples collected from the United States, Italy and Spain covered acute and convalescent phases. PBMCs, B-cell-depleted T cells, or T cells were the source of the cDNA or gDNA that made up the material.

Germline V gene sequence: CDR1 LNHDA, CDR2 SQIVND (reference sequence). There are 16 residues in the CDR3. The V end lost 3 bases, the J end lost 10 bases, and 22 bases lay between the germline ends. Data came from immunoSEQ multiplex PCR; TCRdb stores just in-frame clones and leaves some out. The table records around 70,000 clones, approximately 85% of them present only once. The sample comprised peripheral blood. The chain joins TRBV19 to TRBJ2-1, with D possibly TRBD2 on 5 matching bases. The receptor's source is a human donor in a cohort sampled during active COVID-19. CDR3 coding DNA: TGTGCCAGTAGTATCGGCGGGCAATCCCATATAAGAGAGCAGTTCTTC. The encoded protein is CASSIGGQSHIREQFF.